What follows is one TCR beta chain and its context. No antigen is known for it. Nothing much larger sits one base from this clone, and base qualities are not available. The sample is drawn from a study of cytomegalovirus exposure and HLA in healthy donors (dated by TCRdb to the late 2010s). The study in broad terms: An earlier analysis of roughly 610 of the donors reported 276 Gb of sequence data and 100 million to 120 million unique TCR beta sequences obtained from about 179 million T cells. An early release that covered about 640 HLA-typed donors contained around 330 gigabases of sequencing data and about 93 million unique TCR sequences. Of the roughly 420 genotyped donors, more than 75% were placed in the genetic ancestry cluster associated with self-reported Caucasian donors. The study aimed to test whether cataloging public T cell receptors could reveal signatures of past pathogen exposure. The study profiled the T cell repertoires of hundreds of subjects by immunosequencing and related them to cytomegalovirus serostatus. In addition to the first cohort of several hundred subjects, a separate validation cohort of approximately 120 different subjects was used. The study combined high-throughput TCR immunosequencing, statistical association of individual TCRs with disease status, and machine learning to predict cytomegalovirus infection status. A later analysis re-analyzed previously published TCR beta repertoires from about 600 donors and added high-resolution HLA genotyping to study TCR occurrence patterns. The later analysis used no new phenotypic data to find candidate immune exposures, relying instead on TCR beta sequences and their occurrence across donors. In an earlier analysis of 500 to 650 of the donors, high-throughput TCR beta sequencing was used to judge whether each TCR beta V gene segment behaved as functional or pseudogenic. Alongside the repertoire data, information on donor age, sex, ethnicity and CMV serostatus was compiled. A later genetic analysis took genome-wide SNP genotypes for about 65% of the 666 donors and used that subset as a discovery cohort. All discovery cohort repertoires had been generated on a single sequencing platform. HLA typing included class I and class II loci at four-digit resolution. The number of donors typed differed by locus, with 629-630 for A, B, C, DRB1 and DQB1, more than 500 for DQA1, over 600 for DPA1, and approximately 470 for DPB1. Four or five DR-DQ haplotypes were treated as single units for association and clustering because of strong linkage in the cohort. Among 300 to 450 genotyped donors of the cohort, an average of about 240,000 unique TCR beta nucleotide sequences were sequenced per donor, roughly 18% of them non-productive.

The library was produced with the immunoSEQ multiplex PCR assay. The multiplex PCR relied on a mix of 60 forward primers for TCR Vbeta segments and 13 reverse primers for TCR Jbeta segments. A multiplex PCR assay on genomic DNA amplified the CDR3 region of rearranged TCR beta genes. The Illumina HiSeq System was used to sequence the amplified TCR beta libraries as 87-base-pair reads. In the original analysis: Across the 670 or so repertoires, a later analysis counted 80 million or so unique TCR beta chains, 8.5 million to 12 million of which were shared by at least two donors. Raw reads were error-corrected and collapsed into unique sequences by a nearest-neighbor algorithm in which closely related sequences were merged to remove PCR and sequencing errors. Alignment of CDR3 sequences to IMGT reference sequences was used to assign V, D and J gene segments. For a sequence to be retained, at least a six-nucleotide match to both a V gene segment and a J gene segment was required. Rearrangements were classified as productive when the CDR3 lacked stop codons and remained in frame with V and J, and all other rearrangements were classified as non-productive. Following IMGT convention, CDR3 was defined as the stretch from the second conserved V-encoded cysteine up to the conserved J-encoded phenylalanine. In an earlier analysis of roughly 610 of the donors, sequences lacking an unambiguous match to a single V gene segment were excluded. An earlier analysis of several hundred of the donors called V segments functional above 56.7% productive rearrangements and segregating when the between-donor standard deviation exceeded 5%. To diagnose cytomegalovirus status from the catalog of TCR beta chain sequences, a statistical classification framework was built. V and J gene assignment, in a later analysis, came from comparing TCR nucleotide sequences with IMGT/GENE-DB human TR gene sequences. The TCRdist pipeline was used in a later analysis to assign CDR3 sequences and most-parsimonious VDJ recombination scenarios. In a later analysis, each TCR beta chain was defined by its CDR3 amino acid sequence together with its V-gene family, and reads lacking a unique V-gene family were excluded. To address suspected cross-contamination and a sequencing artifact, a later analysis removed over 500 highly shared, low-generation-probability nucleotide sequences. For each public chain, a later analysis derived a clonal expansion index from normalized ranks of inferred template counts within each repertoire. Generation probabilities in a later analysis came from a VDJ recombination model fitted to out-of-frame rearrangements, and those results were checked against IGoR. In a later analysis, hypergeometric tests were used to score TCR-TCR, TCR-HLA and TCR-CMV co-occurrence, with a repertoire-size bias correction applied to TCR pairs. In a later analysis, false discovery rates were estimated by permuting HLA or CMV assignments 20 times. In a later analysis, co-occurring TCRs were grouped using DBSCAN, with TCRdist sequence similarity added in when clustering inside HLA-allele-positive subsets. Co-occurrence clustering excluded repertoires with fewer than 30,000 or more than 120,000 public chains, plus five with anomalous nucleotide sharing. TCRdb provides this immuneACCESS table in a form limited to in-frame rearrangements. Some clones are lacking; in checked studies, under half of them reflect an unresolved V gene, and why the rest are absent is not known. That table gives V, J and clone size, and the DNA gave D and trimming. The sample contains 82,000 or so clones, over 9.5% of them found a single time. Together, the top ten hold 24% of the sample.

V trim: 2 bases; J trim: 0 bases; unmatched bases: 5. The germline V gene (reference sequence) gives CDR1 as SGHKS and CDR2 as YYEKEE. The CDR3 has 16 amino acids, counting the end cysteine and phenylalanine. Of all the DNA, just the CDR3 is kept, 48 bases in frame from base 1. The cohort consisted of 650 to 850 healthy bone marrow donors. At the time of sampling, all cohort members were nominally healthy, though unrecorded immune exposures were likely present. The donor was CMV seropositive and belonged to the group of 250 to 350 seropositive cohort members. Every donor gave a peripheral blood sample, and the peripheral blood mononuclear cells from that sample were used for TCR beta sequencing. The Qiagen DNeasy Blood Extraction Kit was used to extract genomic DNA from the blood cell samples. Broader findings and caveats from the paper: Because the 87-base-pair reads could not distinguish some IMGT-functional V segments, including TRBV6-2 and TRBV6-3, those segments were excluded. Because HLA typing was missing for some donors at each locus, association tests included only the typed subset. Immune exposure information for the cohort was limited to CMV serostatus. In a later analysis, some 18,000 TCR beta sequences were associated with specific HLA alleles at a false discovery rate of 0.05. The presence/absence analyses assumed that sequencing depth was roughly uniform across donors, and that assumption may not be true. Across donors, most TCR sequences were observed very rarely, whereas some public TCRs were present in many individuals. A later analysis found that TCR association rates varied across HLA loci, with DRB1 alleles showing the most associated TCRs and HLA-C alleles the fewest. A further reported finding was that TCR beta sequences accurately predicted the HLA-A and HLA-B alleles for most subjects in the first cohort. A later genetic analysis associated a missense DCLRE1C variant with V-gene and J-gene trimming of TCR beta chains, and an independent cohort replicated the association. Because counts were too low, 15 or so rarely observed V segments, including chromosome 9 orphons, were excluded from the earlier analysis of 587 of the donors. This cohort had only TCR beta chains sequenced, and the lack of alpha or paired-chain data limited which features could be detected. In vitro tests confirmed that a few of the cytomegalovirus-associated TCR beta chains recognize cytomegalovirus antigens. In a later analysis, several top co-occurrence clusters were reported to appear linked to parvovirus B19, influenza, CMV and Epstein-Barr virus. The sequencing pipeline was judged likely to have produced a cluster of highly shared sequence variants as a technical artifact. Correlated functional status among segregating V segments might be attributable to linkage disequilibrium, but an unknown experimental factor could not be ruled out. An earlier analysis of around 600 of the donors showed that most TCR beta V segments appeared in productive rearrangements either about 90% or about 30% of the time, which broadly matched IMGT annotations. Compared with the roughly 670-donor mean, donors in an Asian-associated ancestry cluster had fewer N-insertions in productive TCRs, according to a later genetic analysis. A later analysis found that HLA-associated TCR beta chains were more clonally expanded and had lower generation probabilities than equally common non-associated chains. In both the original and validation cohorts, the classifier was reported to diagnose cytomegalovirus status with high specificity and sensitivity. According to the authors, the approach could potentially be generalized to other disease states and immunological phenotypes. The study gave a list of 150 to 200 TCR beta chains associated with cytomegalovirus. According to a later analysis, most CMV-associated TCR beta chains appeared to be HLA-restricted, and the HLA associations seemed to be driven largely by CMV exposure. When HLA alleles, especially DR and DQ, strongly co-occurred, attributing TCR associations to individual alleles was difficult.

Sample: PBMCs. Recombination joined TRBV5-5 with TRBJ2-1, with 7 bases matching TRBD2. This TCR came from a man aged 60 to 75 in good health and CMV-seropositive. CDR3 region: CASSFSGGSSYNEQFF. The base sequence is TGTGCCAGCAGCTTCTCAGGCGGGAGCTCCTACAATGAGCAGTTCTTC.